This T cell receptor beta chain was observed in a study of monozygotic twins with inflammatory bowel disease. TCRdb processed the 5' RACE reads again and assigns one entry to each CDR3 protein, with no DNA. The table counts 440,000 or so distinct CDR3 sequences; 2% to 2.5% lies in the top ten. Germline V lookup: CDR1 DFQATT, CDR2 SNEGSKA (reference sequence). The CDR3 runs 13 residues. The chain uses TRBV20-1 and TRBJ1-1; TCRdb's D gene call, TRBD1, goes unchecked for lack of DNA. The clonotype was recovered from a human donor with ulcerative colitis or Crohn's disease, or a healthy co-twin of an affected twin (not recorded which). The sequenced material came from blood. The CDR3: CSAVGTGNTEAFF.